This TCR beta chain was identified in a study of cytomegalovirus exposure and HLA in healthy donors. The PCR contained 60 Vbeta and 13 Jbeta primers. Produced via immunoSEQ multiplex PCR; TCRdb's table is partial and in-frame only. Among under 55,000 clones listed, about three quarters were seen once. This clone was found a few times. Deletions cut 6 bases from V and 8 bases from J, with 18 bases between. The CDR3 runs 14 residues. Germline loops: CDR1 SGHNT, CDR2 YYREEE (reference sequence). The gene calls are TRBV5-4 and TRBJ2-1; D not resolved. Sequenced material: PBMCs. The TCR originated in a young man in good health and CMV-seronegative. CDR3 in amino acids: CASNDRRSSYEQFF. CDR3 in DNA: TGTGCCAGCAACGATCGACGGAGTTCGTATGAGCAGTTCTTC. Drawing the rest from reference TRBV5-4 and TRBJ2-1, the complete variable domain is ETGVTQSPTHLIKTRGQQVTLRCSSQSGHNTVSWYQQALGQGPQFIFQYYREEENGRGNFPPRFSGLQFPNYSSELNVNALELDDSALYLCASNDRRSSYEQFFGPGTRLTVL.